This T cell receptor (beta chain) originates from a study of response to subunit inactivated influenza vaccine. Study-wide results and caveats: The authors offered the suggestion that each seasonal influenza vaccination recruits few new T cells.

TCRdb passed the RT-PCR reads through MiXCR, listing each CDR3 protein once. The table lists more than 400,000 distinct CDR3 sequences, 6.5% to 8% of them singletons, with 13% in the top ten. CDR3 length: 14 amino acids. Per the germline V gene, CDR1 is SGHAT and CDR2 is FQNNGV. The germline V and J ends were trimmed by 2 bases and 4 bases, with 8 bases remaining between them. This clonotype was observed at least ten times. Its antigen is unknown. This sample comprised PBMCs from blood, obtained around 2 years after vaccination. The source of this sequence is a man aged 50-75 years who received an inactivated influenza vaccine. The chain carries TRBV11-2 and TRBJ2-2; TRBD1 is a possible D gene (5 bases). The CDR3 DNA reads TGTGCCAGCAGCTTACAGGGCGCCACCGGGGAGCTGTTTTTT. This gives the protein CASSLQGATGELFF.